This T cell receptor (beta chain) was sequenced during a study of cytomegalovirus exposure and HLA in healthy donors. About the research overall: Earlier sequencing of 150 million to 200 million T cells yielded around 100 million unique TCR beta sequences. Ancestry clustering placed about 80% of roughly 400 genotyped donors in the Caucasian-associated cluster. Study-wide findings and caveats: V segments that were indistinguishable, TRBV6-2 and TRBV6-3 among them, were omitted from analysis.

PCR primers comprised 60 Vbeta and 13 Jbeta primers. How the authors handled the data: Approximately 72 million unique TCR beta chains, roughly 11 million of them shared, were counted by a later analysis. Profiling relied on immunoSEQ multiplex PCR, and the TCRdb table lists in-frame clones only, not all of them. Clonal size and the V and J genes are those of that table, whereas D and trimming came from the DNA. The data hold around 110,000 clones, with around 71% observed a single time. The CDR3 totals 12 residues. The germline V gene encodes CDR1 SGHRS and CDR2 YFSETQ. The ends were cut back, 3 bases at V and 5 bases at J, with 7 bases in the middle. Worth noting for this clone: Its antigen is undetermined.

This chain connects TRBV5-1 to TRBJ2-3, with D hard to call. The receptor was isolated from a boy under 18 in good health and CMV-seronegative. Sequencing was done on a sample of PBMCs. This CDR3 reads CASSSSVDTQYF. The CDR3 nucleotides are TGCGCCAGCAGCTCCTCGGTAGATACGCAGTATTTT.